The subject of this entry is one T cell receptor beta chain. Its cognate antigen is unknown. Extracted RNA was reverse transcribed, and the resulting cDNA served as sequencing template. Repertoires were generated with immunoSEQ multiplex PCR, while TCRdb's copy carries only in-frame clones and drops some. Of under 130,000 clones listed, roughly half are singletons. The researchers isolated CD4+ and CD8+ T cells from PBMCs by sorting. This entry is derived from a study of CD8+ T cells in alopecia areata. Findings of the study overall: Scalp sample sequencing also detects resident alphabeta T cells of normal skin. TCR sharing was clearer in mice than between patients, perhaps partly owing to patient HLA diversity. Relative to normal scalp, lesional scalp, especially alopecia totalis/universalis, showed higher clonality.

The sample consisted of CD4+ T cells sorted from blood. The TCR originated in a human donor in good health.

The CDR3 is CAWIIDSGGYTF. CDR3 DNA: TGTGCCTGGATTATAGATTCGGGTGGCTACACCTTC. The genes are TRBV30 and TRBJ1-2; the D is unclear. V lost 4 bases to trimming and J lost 7 bases, with 13 bases between them. This CDR3 comprises 12 residues. In germline, CDR1 is GTSNPN, CDR2 SVGIG (reference sequence). The full variable domain, in which reference TRBV30 and TRBJ1-2 provide the parts outside the CDR3, is SQTIHQWPATLVQPVGSPLSLECTVEGTSNPNLYWYRQAAGRGLQLLFYSVGIGQISSEVPQNLSASRPQDRQFILSSKKLLLSDSGFYLCAWIIDSGGYTFGSGTRLTVV.